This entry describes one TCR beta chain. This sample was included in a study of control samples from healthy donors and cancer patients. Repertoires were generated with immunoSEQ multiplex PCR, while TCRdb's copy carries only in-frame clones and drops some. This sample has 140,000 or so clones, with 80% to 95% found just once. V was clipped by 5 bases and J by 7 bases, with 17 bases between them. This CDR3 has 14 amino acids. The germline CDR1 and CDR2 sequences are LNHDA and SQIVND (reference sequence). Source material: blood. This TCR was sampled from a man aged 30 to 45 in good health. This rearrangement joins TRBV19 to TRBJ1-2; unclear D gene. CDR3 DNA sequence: TGTGCCAGTAGTCCAGAAGTGAAGGGCAGTGGCTACACCTTC. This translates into CASSPEVKGSGYTF.